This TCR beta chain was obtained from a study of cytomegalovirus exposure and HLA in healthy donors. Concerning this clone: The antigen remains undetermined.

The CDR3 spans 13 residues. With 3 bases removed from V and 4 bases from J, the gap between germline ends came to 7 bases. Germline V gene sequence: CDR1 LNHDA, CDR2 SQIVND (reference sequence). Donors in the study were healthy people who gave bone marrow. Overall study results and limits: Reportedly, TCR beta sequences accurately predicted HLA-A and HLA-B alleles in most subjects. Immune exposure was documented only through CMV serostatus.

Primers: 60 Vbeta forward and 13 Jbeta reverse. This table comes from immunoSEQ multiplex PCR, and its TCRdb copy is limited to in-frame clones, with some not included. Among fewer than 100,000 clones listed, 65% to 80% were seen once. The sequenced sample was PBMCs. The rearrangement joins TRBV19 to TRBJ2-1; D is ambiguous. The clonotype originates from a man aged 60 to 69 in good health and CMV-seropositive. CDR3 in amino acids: CASSISDYNEQFF. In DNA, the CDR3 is TGTGCCAGTAGTATTTCAGATTACAATGAGCAGTTCTTC.